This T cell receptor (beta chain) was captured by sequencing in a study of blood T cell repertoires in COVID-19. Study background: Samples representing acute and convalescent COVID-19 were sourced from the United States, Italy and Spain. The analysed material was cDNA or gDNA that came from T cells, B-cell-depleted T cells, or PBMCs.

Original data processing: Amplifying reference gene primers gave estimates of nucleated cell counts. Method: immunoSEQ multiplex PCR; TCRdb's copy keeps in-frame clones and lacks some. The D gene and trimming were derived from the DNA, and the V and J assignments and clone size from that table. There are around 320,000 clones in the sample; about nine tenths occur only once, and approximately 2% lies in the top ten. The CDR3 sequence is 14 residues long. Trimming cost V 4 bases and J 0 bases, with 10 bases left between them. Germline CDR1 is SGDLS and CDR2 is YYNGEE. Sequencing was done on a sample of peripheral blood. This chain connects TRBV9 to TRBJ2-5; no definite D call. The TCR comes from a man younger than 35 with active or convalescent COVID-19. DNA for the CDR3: TGTGCCAGCAGCCCTAACCCCTACCAAGAGACCCAGTACTTC. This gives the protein CASSPNPYQETQYF.